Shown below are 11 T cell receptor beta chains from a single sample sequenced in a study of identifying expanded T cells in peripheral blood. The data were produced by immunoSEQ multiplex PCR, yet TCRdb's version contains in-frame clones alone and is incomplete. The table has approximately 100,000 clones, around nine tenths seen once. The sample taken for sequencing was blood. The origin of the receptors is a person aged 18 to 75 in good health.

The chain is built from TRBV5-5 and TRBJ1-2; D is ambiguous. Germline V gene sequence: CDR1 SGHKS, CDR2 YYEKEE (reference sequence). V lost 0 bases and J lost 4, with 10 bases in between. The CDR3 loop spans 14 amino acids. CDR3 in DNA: TGTGCCAGCAGCTTGGGGACGGAGTTCTATGGCTACACCTTC. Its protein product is CASSLGTEFYGYTF.

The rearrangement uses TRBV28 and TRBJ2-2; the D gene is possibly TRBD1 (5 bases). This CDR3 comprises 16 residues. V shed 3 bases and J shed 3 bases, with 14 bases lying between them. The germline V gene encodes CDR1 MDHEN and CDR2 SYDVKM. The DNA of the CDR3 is TGTGCCAGCAGTTTCCTGGCCGACAGATACACCGGGGAGCTGTTTTTT. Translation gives CASSFLADRYTGELFF. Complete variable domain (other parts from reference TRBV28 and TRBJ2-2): DVKVTQSSRYLVKRTGEKVFLECVQDMDHENMFWYRQDPGLGLRLIYFSYDVKMKEKGDIPEGYSVSREKKERFSLILESASTNQTSMYLCASSFLADRYTGELFFGEGSRLTVL.

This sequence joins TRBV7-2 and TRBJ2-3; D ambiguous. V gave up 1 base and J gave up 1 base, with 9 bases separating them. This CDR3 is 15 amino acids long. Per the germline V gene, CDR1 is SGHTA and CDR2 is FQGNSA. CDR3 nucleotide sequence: TGTGCCAGCAGCTTAGACTACCTTCGCACAGATACGCAGTATTTT. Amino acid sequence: CASSLDYLRTDTQYF.

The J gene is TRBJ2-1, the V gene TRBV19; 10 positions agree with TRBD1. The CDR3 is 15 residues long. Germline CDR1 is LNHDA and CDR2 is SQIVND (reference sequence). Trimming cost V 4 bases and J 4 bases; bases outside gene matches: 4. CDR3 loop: CASSNDRGRYNEQFF. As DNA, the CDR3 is TGTGCCAGTAGTAACGACAGGGGGCGGTACAATGAGCAGTTCTTC. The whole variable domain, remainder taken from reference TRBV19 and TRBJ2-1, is DGGITQSPKYLFRKEGQNVTLSCEQNLNHDAMYWYRQDPGQGLRLIYYSQIVNDFQKGDIAEGYSVSREKKESFPLTVTSAQKNPTAFYLCASSNDRGRYNEQFFGPGTRLTVL.

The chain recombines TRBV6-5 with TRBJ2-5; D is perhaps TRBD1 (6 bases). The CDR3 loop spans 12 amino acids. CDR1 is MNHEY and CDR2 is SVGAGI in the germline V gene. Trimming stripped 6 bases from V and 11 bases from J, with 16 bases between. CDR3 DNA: TGTGCCAGCAGCAACTACAGGGAAGCGCAGTACTTC. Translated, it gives CASSNYREAQYF.

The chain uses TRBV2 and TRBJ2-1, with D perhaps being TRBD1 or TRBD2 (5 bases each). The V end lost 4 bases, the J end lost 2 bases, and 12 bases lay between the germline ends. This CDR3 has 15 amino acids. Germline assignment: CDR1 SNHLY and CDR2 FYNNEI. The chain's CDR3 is CASSVGAAAYNEQFF. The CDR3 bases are TGTGCCAGCAGTGTCGGGGCAGCAGCCTACAATGAGCAGTTCTTC.

The CDR3 is CSVRGRDRGLGNTIYF. CDR3 in DNA: TGCAGCGTCAGGGGTCGAGACAGGGGGCTCGGAAACACCATATATTTT. The chain is built from TRBV29-1 and TRBJ1-3; 10 bases line up with TRBD1. There are 16 residues in the CDR3. Germline V gene lookup returns CDR1 SQVTM and CDR2 ANQGSEA. V was pared by 6 bases and J by 4 bases, with 12 bases of the junction left unmatched.

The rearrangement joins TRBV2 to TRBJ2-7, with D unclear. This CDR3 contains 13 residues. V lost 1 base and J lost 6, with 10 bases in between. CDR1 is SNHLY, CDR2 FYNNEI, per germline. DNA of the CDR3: TGTGCCAGCAGTGAAGACCTGGCCGGCGAGCAGTACTTC. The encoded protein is CASSEDLAGEQYF.

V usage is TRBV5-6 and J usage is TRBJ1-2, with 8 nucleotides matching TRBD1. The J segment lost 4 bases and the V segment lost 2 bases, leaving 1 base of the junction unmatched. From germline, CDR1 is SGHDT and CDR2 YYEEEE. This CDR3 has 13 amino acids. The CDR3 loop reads CASSFQGAYGYTF. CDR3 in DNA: TGTGCCAGCAGCTTTCAGGGGGCCTATGGCTACACCTTC. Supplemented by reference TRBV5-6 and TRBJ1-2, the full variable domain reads DAGVTQSPTHLIKTRGQQVTLRCSPKSGHDTVSWYQQALGQGPQFIFQYYEEEERQRGNFPDRFSGHQFPNYSSELNVNALLLGDSALYLCASSFQGAYGYTFGSGTRLTVV.

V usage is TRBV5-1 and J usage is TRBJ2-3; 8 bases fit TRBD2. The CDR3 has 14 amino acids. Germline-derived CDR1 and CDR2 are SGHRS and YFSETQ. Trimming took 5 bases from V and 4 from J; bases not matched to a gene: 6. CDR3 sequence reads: CASRRAGEADTQYF. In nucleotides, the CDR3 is TGCGCCAGCAGAAGAGCGGGGGAGGCAGATACGCAGTATTTT.

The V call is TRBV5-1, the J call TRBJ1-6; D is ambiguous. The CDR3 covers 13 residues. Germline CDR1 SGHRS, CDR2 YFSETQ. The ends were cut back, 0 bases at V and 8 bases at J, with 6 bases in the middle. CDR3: CASSLDSYSPLHF. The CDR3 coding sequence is TGCGCCAGCAGCTTGGACAGCTATTCACCCCTCCACTTT.